Below are 26 T cell receptor beta chains sequenced from a single sample in a study of T cell changes during pregnancy in multiple sclerosis (dated by TCRdb to about 2019). Library preparation employed the immunoSEQ multiplex PCR assay. TCRdb took this table from immuneACCESS and kept in-frame rearrangements with V and J called. Such tables lack part of the clones; where checked against another copy, unresolved V genes explain under half of the gap, and the rest is unexplained. The sample yields about 55,000 clones; 85% to 90% were counted once. Around 0.58% of the sample belongs to the ten largest clones. Specimen: CD4+ T cells from peripheral blood mononuclear cells, collected in the first trimester of pregnancy. These receptors were obtained from a female donor with multiple sclerosis, enrolled in a pregnancy study.

J is TRBJ2-1 and V is TRBV5-5, with 9 bases lining up with TRBD1. The V gene end was trimmed by 3 bases and the J gene end by 10 bases; junction bases not matched to a gene: 5. The CDR3 loop spans 13 amino acids. CDR1 and CDR2 (germline): SGHKS, YYEKEE (reference sequence). Here the CDR3 DNA reads TGTGCCAGCAGCTCCCACAGGGGGCGCGAGCAGTTCTTC. Protein sequence: CASSSHRGREQFF.

The chain joins TRBV5-1 to TRBJ1-1; 8 bases are a match to TRBD1. Looked up from germline, CDR1 is SGHRS and CDR2 is YFSETQ. V was clipped by 3 bases and J by 5 bases; unmatched bases: 6. The CDR3 runs 14 residues. The chain's CDR3 is CASSSQGARTEAFF. CDR3 bases: TGCGCCAGCAGCTCTCAGGGGGCAAGGACTGAAGCTTTCTTT.

The gene calls are TRBV6-5 and TRBJ2-4, with D perhaps TRBD1 (7 bases). This CDR3 has 15 residues. Looked up from germline, CDR1 is MNHEY and CDR2 is SVGAGI. V lost 7 bases to trimming and J lost 9 bases, with 22 bases between them. CDR3 sequence (DNA): TGTGCCAGCAACAGCAATCAGGGGGGTGATAGCATTCAGTACTTC. This sequence encodes CASNSNQGGDSIQYF.

The chain uses TRBV9 and TRBJ2-5; 14 nucleotides agree with TRBD2. Unmatched junction bases numbered 0, after V lost 3 bases and J lost 2 bases. CDR3 length: 15 residues. Germline V gene lookup returns CDR1 SGDLS and CDR2 YYNGEE. Here the CDR3 DNA reads TGTGCCAGCAGCGGGACTAGCGGGGGGCAAGAGACCCAGTACTTC. Translated: CASSGTSGGQETQYF.

This chain uses TRBV19 with TRBJ1-1; 8 bases are a match to TRBD1. Germline CDR1 LNHDA, CDR2 SQIVND (reference sequence). J was trimmed by 4 bases and V by 5 bases; bases with no gene match: 9. The CDR3 loop spans 15 amino acids. Written as DNA, the CDR3 is TGTGCCAGTAGTGCTCCCGACAGGGGTAGCACTGAAGCTTTCTTT. It translates to CASSAPDRGSTEAFF.

The rearrangement joins TRBV5-1 to TRBJ1-1; D remains ambiguous. This CDR3 region has 17 residues. Germline CDR1 and CDR2: SGHRS and YFSETQ. Trimming stripped 2 bases from V and 1 base from J, with 18 bases between. The CDR3, as DNA: TGCGCCAGCAGCTTCTCGCCGATACAGCCCCCGAACACTGAAGCTTTCTTT. Amino acids: CASSFSPIQPPNTEAFF. The full variable domain, completed using reference TRBV5-1 and TRBJ1-1, is KAGVTQTPRYLIKTRGQQVTLSCSPISGHRSVSWYQQTPGQGLQFLFEYFSETQRNKGNFPGRFSGRQFSNSRSEMNVSTLELGDSALYLCASSFSPIQPPNTEAFFGQGTRLTVV.

The genes are TRBV7-9 and TRBJ1-3; no definite D call. The germline gives CDR1 SEHNR, CDR2 FQNEAQ (reference sequence). The CDR3 runs 13 residues. Deletions cut 6 bases from V and 0 bases from J, with 6 bases between. The CDR3 sequence is CASSTASGNTIYF. CDR3 sequence (DNA): TGTGCCAGCAGTACAGCCTCTGGAAACACCATATATTTT.

The rearrangement uses TRBV11-2 and TRBJ2-2; D unclear. The CDR3 is made up of 15 amino acids. Trimming removed 4 bases from V and 4 bases from J, with 13 bases in between. Germline values: CDR1 SGHAT, CDR2 FQNNGV. This CDR3 is CASSSSFRGTGELFF. CDR3 nucleotide sequence: TGTGCCAGCAGCTCCTCCTTTCGCGGCACCGGGGAGCTGTTTTTT.

This clone appeared once. The V gene is TRBV5-6, the J gene TRBJ1-6; D gene ambiguous. CDR3 length equals 14 residues. Germline values: CDR1 SGHDT, CDR2 YYEEEE. V was trimmed by 2 bases and J by 8 bases, leaving 11 bases between them. The CDR3 is CASSFSQEDSPLHF. DNA for the CDR3: TGTGCCAGCAGCTTCAGTCAGGAGGATTCACCCCTCCACTTT.

This clone was detected only a few times. The chain couples TRBV6-6 to TRBJ2-7; 11 nucleotides agree with TRBD2. The CDR3 spans 14 residues. V dropped 10 bases and J dropped 3; count of bases not matched to a gene: 8. The germline CDR1 and CDR2 sequences are MNHNY and SVGAGI (reference sequence). This CDR3 reads CATQTSGKSYEQYF. CDR3 DNA: TGTGCCACCCAGACTAGCGGGAAAAGCTACGAGCAGTACTTC.

A few counts support this clone. The chain recombines TRBV9 with TRBJ1-2; D is perhaps TRBD1 (6 bases). Trimming shortened V by 6 bases and J by 7 bases, and 19 bases separated the two germline ends. Germline CDR1 is SGDLS and CDR2 is YYNGEE. The CDR3 spans 14 residues. The CDR3 bases are TGTGCCAGCAAGAGGGGCAGGGGATTAAGTGGCTACACCTTC. Its protein is CASKRGRGLSGYTF.

The chain combines TRBV29-1 with TRBJ1-4, with TRBD1 as a possible D gene (5 bases). V was cut by 7 bases and J by 8 bases, with 20 bases left in between. The germline CDR1 and CDR2 sequences are SQVTM and ANQGSEA. CDR3 length: 14 amino acids. The CDR3 DNA reads TGCAGCGCCGGAGGAGGAGGGAGGGGAGAAAAACTGTTTTTT. Amino acid sequence: CSAGGGGRGEKLFF.

The rearrangement links TRBV11-2 to TRBJ1-1; D is perhaps TRBD1 (5 bases). Germline CDR1 is SGHAT and CDR2 is FQNNGV. V lost 0 bases, J lost 2 bases, and 10 bases lay in between. This CDR3 comprises 15 residues. CDR3 sequence: CASSLDRRGNTEAFF. The DNA of the CDR3 is TGTGCCAGCAGCTTAGATAGGCGGGGCAACACTGAAGCTTTCTTT.

The V call is TRBV18, the J call TRBJ1-2, with TRBD1 matching 8 bases. Germline CDR1 is KGHSH and CDR2 is LQKENI. V gave up 2 bases and J gave up 8 bases; unmatched junction bases: 7. The CDR3 totals 14 residues. The CDR3 sequence is CASSPLGQEGGYTF. The CDR3 DNA sequence: TGTGCCAGCTCACCATTGGGACAGGAGGGAGGCTACACCTTC. The complete variable domain, with remaining parts taken from reference TRBV18 and TRBJ1-2, reads NAGVMQNPRHLVRRRGQEARLRCSPMKGHSHVYWYRQLPEEGLKFMVYLQKENIIDESGMPKERFSAEFPKEGPSILRIQQVVRGDSAAYFCASSPLGQEGGYTFGSGTRLTVV.

The V and J genes are TRBV6-1 and TRBJ2-1; 9 nucleotides match TRBD2. This CDR3 comprises 15 residues. Germline V gene lookup returns CDR1 MNHNS and CDR2 SASEGT. The V gene end was trimmed by 6 bases and the J gene end by 4 bases; junction bases not matched to a gene: 7. In nucleotides, the CDR3 is TGTGCCAGCAGGAGACTAGCGGAGATATACAATGAGCAGTTCTTC. Encoded protein: CASRRLAEIYNEQFF.

The chain couples TRBV15 to TRBJ2-1, with D uncertain. Trimming pared 1 base from V and 7 bases from J, leaving 14 bases between. The germline V gene has CDR1 LNHNV and CDR2 YYDKDF (reference sequence). CDR3 length: 15 residues. CDR3 residues: CATSRGAPVGNEQFF. The CDR3 coding sequence is TGTGCCACCAGCAGAGGGGCGCCCGTTGGGAATGAGCAGTTCTTC.

V gene TRBV10-1 combines with J gene TRBJ2-2; tentative D call: TRBD1 (6 bases). The CDR3 has 13 residues. V was pared by 6 bases and J by 3 bases, with 8 bases between. Germline CDR1 and CDR2: WNHNN and SYGVQD (reference sequence). CDR3: CASSRGDTGELFF. Written as DNA, the CDR3 is TGCGCCAGCAGCAGGGGTGACACCGGGGAGCTGTTTTTT.

The rearrangement links TRBV6-1 to TRBJ1-5; 7 positions agree with TRBD1. The CDR3 consists of 15 residues. With V trimmed by 7 bases and J by 10 bases, 16 bases remained unmatched. The germline gives CDR1 MNHNS, CDR2 SASEGT. CDR3 DNA sequence: TGTGCCAGCATCCCCAGGGGGAGCCGTCCAGATCCCCAGCATTTT. This sequence encodes CASIPRGSRPDPQHF.

CDR3 sequence: CASSQDFRGVTNQPQHF. CDR3 DNA sequence: TGCGCCAGCAGCCAAGATTTTCGGGGGGTCACCAATCAGCCCCAGCATTTT. The chain carries TRBV4-3 and TRBJ1-5, with a tentative D call TRBD1 (5 bases). The CDR3 has 17 amino acids. V gave up 0 bases and J gave up 3 bases, with 15 bases separating them. The germline gives CDR1 LGHNA, CDR2 YSLEER.

This chain joins TRBV5-4 and TRBJ2-1, with D possibly being TRBD1 (5 bases). The germline V and J ends were trimmed by 2 bases and 5 bases, with 8 bases remaining between them. Per germline, CDR1 SGHNT and CDR2 YYREEE (reference sequence). This CDR3 is built from 13 residues. The CDR3 sequence: CASSLQAHNEQFF. DNA for the CDR3: TGTGCCAGCAGCTTACAGGCACACAATGAGCAGTTCTTC. The entire variable domain, with the rest obtained from reference TRBV5-4 and TRBJ2-1, is as follows: ETGVTQSPTHLIKTRGQQVTLRCSSQSGHNTVSWYQQALGQGPQFIFQYYREEENGRGNFPPRFSGLQFPNYSSELNVNALELDDSALYLCASSLQAHNEQFFGPGTRLTVL.

J is TRBJ2-6 and V is TRBV5-1; 11 bases map to TRBD1. The CDR3 sequence is 20 residues long. V shed 4 bases, J shed 0 bases, and the junction held 12 bases outside the gene matches. Germline CDR1 SGHRS, CDR2 YFSETQ. The DNA of the CDR3 is TGCGCCAGCAGCGCTGGACAGGGGGCAAGGAAAAGCTCTGGGGCCAACGTCCTGACTTTC. Its translation: CASSAGQGARKSSGANVLTF.

This clone appeared a few times. This rearrangement joins TRBV30 to TRBJ1-1; no firm D call. Germline V lookup: CDR1 GTSNPN, CDR2 SVGIG (reference sequence). CDR3 size: 14 residues. Trimming cost V 2 bases and J 6 bases, with 16 bases left between them. The CDR3 loop reads CAWSTTPWRAEAFF. The CDR3 nucleotides read TGTGCCTGGAGTACGACACCCTGGAGGGCTGAAGCTTTCTTT.

This chain connects TRBV14 to TRBJ2-7; D might be TRBD1 (5 bases). Germline V gives CDR1 SGHDN, CDR2 FVKESK. The CDR3 is made up of 16 amino acids. Trimming removed 1 base at V and 4 bases at J, with 17 bases between. The CDR3 here is CASSQGGPGYGYEQYF. The DNA for the CDR3 is TGTGCCAGCAGCCAAGGAGGCCCAGGGTACGGTTACGAGCAGTACTTC.

V gene TRBV6-5 combines with J gene TRBJ2-7, with D possibly being TRBD2 (6 bases). Trimming removed 2 bases from V and 3 bases from J, with 8 bases in between. The CDR3 covers 13 residues. CDR1 is MNHEY and CDR2 is SVGAGI in the germline V gene. The CDR3 DNA reads as TGTGCCAGCAGTTACGAGGAGGGCTACGAGCAGTACTTC. As protein: CASSYEEGYEQYF.

This sequence joins TRBV29-1 and TRBJ1-2; D is perhaps TRBD1 (5 bases). V was clipped by 5 bases and J by 2 bases, with 6 bases between them. From germline, CDR1 is SQVTM and CDR2 ANQGSEA. This CDR3 region has 11 residues. The CDR3 DNA reads TGCAGCGTTTCAGGGAACTATGGCTACACCTTC. Protein product: CSVSGNYGYTF.

V and J are TRBV6-1 and TRBJ1-1; no firm D call. V was cut by 5 bases and J by 8 bases, with 9 bases left in between. This CDR3 is built from 11 residues. The germline V gene has CDR1 MNHNS and CDR2 SASEGT. This CDR3 is CASSPLLEAFF. The CDR3 nucleotides read TGTGCCAGCAGTCCACTTTTAGAAGCTTTCTTT.